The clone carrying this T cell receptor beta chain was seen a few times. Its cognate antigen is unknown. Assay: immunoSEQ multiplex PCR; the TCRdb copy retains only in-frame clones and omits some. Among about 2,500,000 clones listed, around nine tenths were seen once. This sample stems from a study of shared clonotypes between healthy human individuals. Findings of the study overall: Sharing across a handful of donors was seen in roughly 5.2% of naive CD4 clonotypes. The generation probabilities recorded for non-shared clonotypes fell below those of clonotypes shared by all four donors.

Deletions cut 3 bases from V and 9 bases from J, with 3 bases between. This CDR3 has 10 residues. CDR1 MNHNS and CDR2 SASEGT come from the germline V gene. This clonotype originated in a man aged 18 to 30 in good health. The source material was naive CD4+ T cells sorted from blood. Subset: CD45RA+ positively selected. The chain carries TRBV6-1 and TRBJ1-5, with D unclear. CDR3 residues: CASSDGPQHF. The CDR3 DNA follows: TGTGCCAGCAGTGATGGGCCCCAGCATTTT.